The present T cell receptor (beta chain) was sequenced within a study of CD8 T cells in ankylosing spondylitis. General observations from the study: The authors reported significant enrichment of disease-linked clones in matched ankylosing spondylitis synovial fluid. Earlier work had already found some motif variants in reactive arthritis synovial fluid and blood.

The V and J ends lost 4 bases and 1 base respectively, with 7 bases between them. The CDR3 spans 13 residues. The germline gives CDR1 MGHDK, CDR2 SYGVNS. As to this clonotype: Antigen specificity is unknown.

Making use of molecular barcodes, quantitative 5'-RACE generated TCR beta libraries. One entry per CDR3 protein results from TCRdb running MiXCR on the 5' RACE reads. The sample comprises some 250,000 distinct CDR3 sequences, about 24% of which are singletons, and 0.5% to 0.65% rests with the top ten. Sequencing was done on a sample of blood, either unsorted or a sorted T cell fraction (not recorded which). The V call is TRBV25-1, the J call TRBJ2-5; D is ambiguous. This TCR derives from a male donor with ankylosing spondylitis or in good health (not recorded which). For the CDR3, the DNA is TGTGCCAGCAGTGGATACTCCCAAGAGACCCAGTACTTC. Its protein is CASSGYSQETQYF. Complete variable domain (other parts from reference TRBV25-1 and TRBJ2-5): EADIYQTPRYLVIGTGKKITLECSQTMGHDKMYWYQQDPGMELHLIHYSYGVNSTEKGDLSSESTVSRIRTEHFPLTLESARPSHTSQYLCASSGYSQETQYFGPGTRLLVL.